The subject of this entry is one TCR beta chain. Its antigen is not known. The time point denotes: persistent/refractory GD, antithyroid drugs over 5 years with positive TRAb. After RNA was extracted from PBMCs, the TCR library was made from it. This record belongs to a study of regulatory T cells in long-lasting Graves disease. On the study more broadly: Persistence in Graves' disease denoted antithyroid drug use beyond 5 years alongside positive TSH receptor antibodies.

CDR3 length equals 14 residues. Germline V gives CDR1 MNHEY, CDR2 SMNVEV (reference sequence). With V trimmed by 10 bases and J by 4 bases, 9 bases remained unmatched. According to the study, TCR beta libraries were built with iRepertoire HTBI primers and CDR3-region Arm-PCR. TCRdb used MiXCR to reprocess the multiplex PCR reads, holding one entry per CDR3 protein. The profile shows about 660,000 distinct CDR3 sequences, around 30% of them singletons. Whole-study results and caveats: The sample size was small, and this may have reduced accuracy.

This chain links TRBV27 with TRBJ1-5; 8 positions agree with TRBD1. The clonotype comes from a female donor with Graves disease. The starting material was peripheral blood mononuclear cells (PBMCs), obtained when the disease was refractory, from a patient treated with antithyroid drugs. The CDR3 is CATAGNRGNQPQHF. CDR3 bases: TGTGCCACCGCGGGAAACAGGGGGAATCAGCCCCAGCATTTT.